These 27 T cell receptor beta chains share one sample of origin, sequenced in a study of shared clonotypes between healthy human individuals. Assay: immunoSEQ multiplex PCR; the TCRdb copy retains only in-frame clones and omits some. The sample includes roughly 2,300,000 clones, around 92% seen only once; the top ten take approximately 0.41%. Sequencing used naive CD4+ T cells from PBMCs. Documented subset: CD45RA+ positively selected. The source is a man between 18 and 29 years old in good health. Some clones in this sample may be carry-over from other donors' samples.

In DNA form, the CDR3 reads TGTGCCAGCAGTGAAAGCCTGGGACAGGCAAGAGAGACCCAGTACTTC. Its translation is CASSESLGQARETQYF. V gene TRBV2 combines with J gene TRBJ2-5, with 8 positions matching TRBD1. Germline CDR1 is SNHLY and CDR2 is FYNNEI. The CDR3 has 16 residues. V shed 2 bases, J shed 4 bases, and the junction held 9 bases outside the gene matches.

V gene TRBV2 combines with J gene TRBJ2-1, with D maybe TRBD1 (5 bases). Trimming removed 5 bases from V and 12 bases from J, with 20 bases in between. The germline CDR1 and CDR2 sequences are SNHLY and FYNNEI. The CDR3 is 14 residues long. CDR3 coding DNA: TGTGCCAGCAGTTCAGGGCTAGGGAACCCGAGGCAGTTCTTC. As protein: CASSSGLGNPRQFF.

The chain recombines TRBV7-6 with TRBJ1-4; the D gene is possibly TRBD1 (6 bases). CDR3 length equals 17 residues. V was cut by 2 bases and J by 2 bases, with 15 bases left in between. The germline V gene encodes CDR1 SGHVS and CDR2 FNYEAQ. CDR3 bases: TGTGCCAGCAGCTTACCCGGTTTGGGGGGCACTAATGAAAAACTGTTTTTT. Translated: CASSLPGLGGTNEKLFF.

The rearrangement joins TRBV14 to TRBJ1-4; D is unclear. The CDR3 is 14 residues long. In germline, CDR1 is SGHDN, CDR2 FVKESK. Trimming stripped 3 bases from V and 3 bases from J, with 8 bases between. The CDR3 nucleotides read TGTGCCAGCAGCCACACGGTCGCTAATGAAAAACTGTTTTTT. Its translation: CASSHTVANEKLFF.

The rearrangement links TRBV5-1 to TRBJ2-1, with 9 bases aligning to TRBD1. CDR1 is SGHRS and CDR2 is YFSETQ in the germline V gene. V dropped 0 bases and J dropped 7; count of bases not matched to a gene: 5. This CDR3 contains 15 residues. The CDR3 DNA reads as TGCGCCAGCAGCTTGGTTAGGGACAGGGCGAATGAGCAGTTCTTC. Amino acids: CASSLVRDRANEQFF.

This clone was seen a handful of times. CDR3 DNA sequence: TGTGCCAGCAGCTTCGGGACAGGACGAGGCTACACCTTC. It translates to CASSFGTGRGYTF. The chain couples TRBV7-2 to TRBJ1-2; 8 positions agree with TRBD1. Germline loops: CDR1 SGHTA, CDR2 FQGNSA. Germline trimming cut 3 bases from V and 8 bases from J; bases unmatched to any gene: 5. CDR3 length equals 13 residues.

V and J are TRBV28 and TRBJ2-1; D is uncertain. The CDR3 consists of 16 residues. The V gene's germline CDR1 is MDHEN and CDR2 SYDVKM. V dropped 9 bases and J dropped 0 bases, with 18 bases sitting between them. This chain's CDR3 is CASFSPGLSSYNEQFF. The CDR3 DNA reads as TGTGCCAGTTTTTCCCCGGGTCTATCCTCCTACAATGAGCAGTTCTTC.

V is TRBV28 and J is TRBJ2-4; D unresolved. V shed 6 bases and J shed 0 bases, with 9 bases lying between them. This CDR3 has 14 amino acids. CDR1 and CDR2 from the germline V gene are MDHEN and SYDVKM. The CDR3 region is CASRSDGAKNIQYF. The CDR3 bases are TGTGCCAGCAGGTCGGACGGAGCCAAAAACATTCAGTACTTC.

The rearrangement joins TRBV6-6 to TRBJ2-1; a possible D gene is TRBD2 (6 bases). Germline CDR1 MNHNY, CDR2 SVGAGI (reference sequence). The CDR3 loop spans 15 amino acids. Trimming left V 6 bases short and J 2 bases short, with 14 bases between. In DNA, the CDR3 is TGTGCCAGCAGCCCCCGGGAGCGGCCCTACAATGAGCAGTTCTTC. Encoded protein: CASSPRERPYNEQFF.

CDR3 DNA: TGTGCCAGCAGTTTTCTAGCCGGCTCAGATACGCAGTATTTT. Its protein product is CASSFLAGSDTQYF. The chain employs TRBV27 and TRBJ2-3; D may be TRBD2 (5 bases). Germline CDR1 is MNHEY and CDR2 is SMNVEV (reference sequence). The CDR3 runs to 14 residues. V gave up 3 bases and J gave up 4 bases, with 11 bases separating them.

The genes are TRBV5-1 and TRBJ2-2, with 8 bases that match TRBD1. CDR1 and CDR2 (germline): SGHRS, YFSETQ. V dropped 2 bases and J dropped 4; count of bases not matched to a gene: 10. This CDR3 contains 17 residues. CDR3 DNA: TGCGCCAGCAGCTTTGAGCAGGGGGCGCAAGGCACCGGGGAGCTGTTTTTT. It specifies CASSFEQGAQGTGELFF.

In this sample, this clone turned up once. The gene calls are TRBV21-1 and TRBJ2-5; TRBD1, the table's D call, lacks a check against the DNA. TRBV21-1 is given as a pseudogene. The CDR3 covers 14 residues. CDR3 loop: CASSNGLARETQYF. The CDR3 DNA reads as TGTGCCAGCAGCAATGGGCTGGCCCGGGAGACCCAGTACTTC.

This chain joins TRBV5-1 and TRBJ1-6; D gene unclear. CDR3 size: 14 residues. The V and J ends lost 0 bases and 7 bases respectively, with 8 bases between them. Looked up from germline, CDR1 is SGHRS and CDR2 is YFSETQ. The CDR3 sequence: CASSLETLNSPLHF. The CDR3 coding sequence is TGCGCCAGCAGCTTGGAGACCCTAAATTCACCCCTCCACTTT.

This chain uses TRBV9 with TRBJ2-3, with TRBD1 matching 10 bases. Germline V gene sequence: CDR1 SGDLS, CDR2 YYNGEE. The CDR3 runs to 15 residues. J was trimmed by 6 bases and V by 4 bases; bases with no gene match: 8. The CDR3 sequence is CASSPGTGEVDTQYF. The CDR3 DNA follows: TGTGCCAGCAGCCCTGGGACAGGGGAAGTGGATACGCAGTATTTT.

With respect to this clone: At the DNA level, this CDR3 is encoded by other sequences in the same sample as well. The genes are TRBV5-1 and TRBJ2-5, with D unresolved. V lost 4 bases and J 1 base, leaving 8 bases between the germline ends. The CDR3 sequence is 13 residues long. Germline CDR1 is SGHRS and CDR2 is YFSETQ. DNA of the CDR3: TGCGCCAGCAGCGTCGGGTTCCAAGAGACCCAGTACTTC. Its protein product is CASSVGFQETQYF.

The chain joins TRBV19 to TRBJ1-5; D possibly corresponds to TRBD1 (6 bases). With 5 bases removed from V and 2 bases from J, the gap between germline ends came to 13 bases. Per germline, CDR1 LNHDA and CDR2 SQIVND (reference sequence). The CDR3 spans 15 residues. In DNA form, the CDR3 reads TGTGCCAGTAGTCTCCGAGGGGGACGCAATCAGCCCCAGCATTTT. Translation: CASSLRGGRNQPQHF. The full variable domain, its missing parts supplied by reference TRBV19 and TRBJ1-5, is DGGITQSPKYLFRKEGQNVTLSCEQNLNHDAMYWYRQDPGQGLRLIYYSQIVNDFQKGDIAEGYSVSREKKESFPLTVTSAQKNPTAFYLCASSLRGGRNQPQHFGDGTRLSIL.

The chain uses TRBV2 and TRBJ2-5; D is uncertain. Trimming took 1 base from V and 0 from J, leaving 6 bases between them. The CDR3 is made up of 14 amino acids. Per germline, CDR1 SNHLY and CDR2 FYNNEI. CDR3 DNA sequence: TGTGCCAGCAGTGAAGGGACGTACCAAGAGACCCAGTACTTC. Its protein product is CASSEGTYQETQYF.

A word on this clone: The same CDR3 can be traced to other DNA sequences in this sample. This chain connects TRBV28 to TRBJ2-7; 7 bases map to TRBD1. Per the germline V gene, CDR1 is MDHEN and CDR2 is SYDVKM. CDR3 length: 14 amino acids. Trimming took 4 bases from V and 2 from J; bases not matched to a gene: 5. CDR3 nucleotides: TGTGCCAGCAGTTCCCCGACAGGGACCTACGAGCAGTACTTC. As protein: CASSSPTGTYEQYF.

The chain carries TRBV19 and TRBJ1-5; a weak D match, TRBD1 (6 bases). Trimming removed 4 bases at V and 2 bases at J, with 18 bases between. Germline CDR1 reads LNHDA; CDR2 reads SQIVND (reference sequence). The CDR3 contains 17 residues. The CDR3 loop reads CASSTLGGAPGNQPQHF. In DNA form, the CDR3 reads TGTGCCAGTAGTACCCTCGGGGGGGCGCCTGGCAATCAGCCCCAGCATTTT.

This chain connects TRBV14 to TRBJ1-2, with 10 bases lining up with TRBD1. The V and J ends lost 4 bases and 8 bases, in that order; junction bases with no gene match: 10. The CDR3 has 15 residues. CDR1 and CDR2 (germline): SGHDN, FVKESK. CDR3 sequence (DNA): TGTGCCAGCAGCCCCCGGGACAGGGGCTCCAAGGGCTACACCTTC. Its translation is CASSPRDRGSKGYTF.

This rearrangement joins TRBV4-3 to TRBJ2-1; D not resolved. The CDR3 sequence is 14 residues long. Germline CDR1 is LGHNA and CDR2 is YSLEER. V shed 1 base and J shed 5 bases, with 9 bases lying between them. CDR3 DNA sequence: TGCGCCAGCAGCCAAGCTGCCACCGACAATGAGCAGTTCTTC. Protein sequence: CASSQAATDNEQFF.

V usage is TRBV30 and J usage is TRBJ1-4; D call uncertain. This CDR3 spans 13 amino acids. CDR1 GTSNPN and CDR2 SVGIG come from the germline V gene (reference sequence). V was cut by 3 bases and J by 10 bases, with 15 bases left in between. The CDR3 bases are TGTGCCTGGAGCGACGGTGTAAACGGAAAACTGTTTTTT. Its translation is CAWSDGVNGKLFF.

As regards this clone: The same CDR3 is also encoded by other DNA sequences in this sample. The chain is built from TRBV29-1 and TRBJ1-2, with 7 bases matching TRBD1. The CDR3 contains 13 residues. V shed 7 bases, J shed 7 bases, and the junction held 12 bases outside the gene matches. CDR1 and CDR2 (germline): SQVTM, ANQGSEA. CDR3 residues: CSAERQGQSGYTF. The CDR3 region has the DNA TGCAGCGCCGAACGACAGGGACAGAGTGGCTACACCTTC.

CDR3 region: CSVDLRQMNTEAFF. The CDR3 DNA is TGCAGCGTTGATCTCAGACAAATGAACACTGAAGCTTTCTTT. The V and J genes are TRBV29-1 and TRBJ1-1; D not certain. V lost 3 bases, J lost 0 bases, and 11 bases lay in between. The CDR3 length is 14 residues. Germline V gene lookup returns CDR1 SQVTM and CDR2 ANQGSEA. Supplemented by reference TRBV29-1 and TRBJ1-1, the full variable domain reads SAVISQKPSRDICQRGTSLTIQCQVDSQVTMMFWYRQQPGQSLTLIATANQGSEATYESGFVIDKFPISRPNLTFSTLTVSNMSPEDSSIYLCSVDLRQMNTEAFFGQGTRLTVV.

The chain recombines TRBV6-5 with TRBJ1-6, with TRBD1 matching 7 bases. Trimming took 6 bases from V and 9 from J; bases not matched to a gene: 5. CDR1 and CDR2 from the germline V gene are MNHEY and SVGAGI. The CDR3 extends over 13 amino acids. CDR3 loop: CASSIGTVSPLHF. In DNA form, the CDR3 reads TGTGCCAGCAGCATTGGGACAGTTTCACCCCTCCACTTT.

The V call is TRBV5-4, the J call TRBJ2-6, with TRBD1 as a possible D gene (6 bases). The length of the CDR3 is 17 residues. Trimming removed 5 bases from V and 4 bases from J, with 19 bases in between. CDR1 and CDR2 from the germline V gene are SGHNT and YYREEE (reference sequence). The CDR3 region has the DNA TGTGCCAGCAGGAGGAGACAGGAAACTTTGGGGGCCAACGTCCTGACTTTC. As protein: CASRRRQETLGANVLTF.

In this sample, this clone turned up once. The genes are TRBV10-3 and TRBJ1-4, with 8 bases lining up with TRBD1. After removal of 2 bases from V and 8 bases from J, the junction contained 7 bases not matched to a gene. CDR1 is ENHRY and CDR2 is SYGVKD in the germline V gene. The CDR3 covers 15 residues. The CDR3 loop reads CAISEETGVWEKLFF. Here the CDR3 DNA reads TGTGCCATCAGTGAGGAGACAGGGGTGTGGGAAAAACTGTTTTTT.